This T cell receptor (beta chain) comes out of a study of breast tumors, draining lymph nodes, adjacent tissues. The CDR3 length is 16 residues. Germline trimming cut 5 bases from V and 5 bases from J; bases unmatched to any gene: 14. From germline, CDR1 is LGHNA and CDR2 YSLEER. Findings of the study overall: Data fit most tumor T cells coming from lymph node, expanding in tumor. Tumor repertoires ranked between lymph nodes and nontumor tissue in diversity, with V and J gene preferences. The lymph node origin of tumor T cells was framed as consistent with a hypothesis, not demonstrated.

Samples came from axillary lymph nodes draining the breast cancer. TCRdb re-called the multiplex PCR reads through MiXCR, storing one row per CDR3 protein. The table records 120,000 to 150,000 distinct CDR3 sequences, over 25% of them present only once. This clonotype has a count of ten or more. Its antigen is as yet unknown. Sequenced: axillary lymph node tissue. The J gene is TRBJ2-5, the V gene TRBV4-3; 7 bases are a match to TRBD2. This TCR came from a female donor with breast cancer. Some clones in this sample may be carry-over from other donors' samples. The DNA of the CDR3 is TGCGCCAGCAGCAAAGGCGGGGGTCTCCCCGGGGAGACCCAGTACTTC. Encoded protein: CASSKGGGLPGETQYF.